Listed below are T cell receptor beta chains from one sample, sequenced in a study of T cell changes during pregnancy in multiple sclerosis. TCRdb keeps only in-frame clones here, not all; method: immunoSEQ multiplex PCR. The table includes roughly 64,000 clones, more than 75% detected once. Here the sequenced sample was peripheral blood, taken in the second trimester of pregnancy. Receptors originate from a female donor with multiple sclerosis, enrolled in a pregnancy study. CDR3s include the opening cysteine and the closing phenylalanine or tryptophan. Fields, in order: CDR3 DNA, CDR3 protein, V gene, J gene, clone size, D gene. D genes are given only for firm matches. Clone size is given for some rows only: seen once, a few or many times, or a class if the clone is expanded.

CDR3nt: TGTGCCAGCAGTGAGAGGCAGGGGGCCACCGGGGAGCTGTTTTTT; CDR3aa: CASSERQGATGELFF; v_gene: TRBV25-1; j_gene: TRBJ2-2; abundance: once; d_gene: TRBD1
CDR3nt: TGTGCCAGCATTGAGGACAGGGTTTTCACTGAAGCTTTCTTT; CDR3aa: CASIEDRVFTEAFF; v_gene: TRBV2; j_gene: TRBJ1-1; abundance: .; d_gene: TRBD1
CDR3nt: TGTGCCAGCAGCTCGGGAGGACGATATACCGGGGAGCTGTTTTTT; CDR3aa: CASSSGGRYTGELFF; v_gene: TRBV5-4; j_gene: TRBJ2-2; abundance: .; d_gene: TRBD2
CDR3nt: TGTGCCAGCTCGTCGGGGGGGGGCACTGAAGCTTTCTTT; CDR3aa: CASSSGGGTEAFF; v_gene: TRBV18; j_gene: TRBJ1-1; abundance: .; d_gene: .
CDR3nt: TGTGCCATCAGTGACAGGGTTGACAATCAGCCCCAGCATTTT; CDR3aa: CAISDRVDNQPQHF; v_gene: TRBV10-3; j_gene: TRBJ1-5; abundance: .; d_gene: .
CDR3nt: TGCGCCAGCAGCAGGAGGGCTGGAGAAGCTTTCTTT; CDR3aa: CASSRRAGEAFF; v_gene: TRBV5-1; j_gene: TRBJ1-1; abundance: .; d_gene: .
CDR3nt: TGTGCCAGCAGTCGATATAGGGGCACTGAAGCTTTCTTT; CDR3aa: CASSRYRGTEAFF; v_gene: TRBV28; j_gene: TRBJ1-1; abundance: few; d_gene: .
CDR3nt: TGTGCCAGCAGCCGCCAGGACCAGGGGGCAGGTTCACCCCTCCACTTT; CDR3aa: CASSRQDQGAGSPLHF; v_gene: TRBV5-4; j_gene: TRBJ1-6; abundance: .; d_gene: TRBD1
CDR3nt: TGTGCCACAACAGGGTGGAAGAACACTGAAGCTTTCTTT; CDR3aa: CATTGWKNTEAFF; v_gene: TRBV6-1; j_gene: TRBJ1-1; abundance: .; d_gene: .
CDR3nt: TGTGCCAGCAGTCATCAGGGGCCCCCCGGAGATACGCAGTATTTT; CDR3aa: CASSHQGPPGDTQYF; v_gene: TRBV27; j_gene: TRBJ2-3; abundance: .; d_gene: .